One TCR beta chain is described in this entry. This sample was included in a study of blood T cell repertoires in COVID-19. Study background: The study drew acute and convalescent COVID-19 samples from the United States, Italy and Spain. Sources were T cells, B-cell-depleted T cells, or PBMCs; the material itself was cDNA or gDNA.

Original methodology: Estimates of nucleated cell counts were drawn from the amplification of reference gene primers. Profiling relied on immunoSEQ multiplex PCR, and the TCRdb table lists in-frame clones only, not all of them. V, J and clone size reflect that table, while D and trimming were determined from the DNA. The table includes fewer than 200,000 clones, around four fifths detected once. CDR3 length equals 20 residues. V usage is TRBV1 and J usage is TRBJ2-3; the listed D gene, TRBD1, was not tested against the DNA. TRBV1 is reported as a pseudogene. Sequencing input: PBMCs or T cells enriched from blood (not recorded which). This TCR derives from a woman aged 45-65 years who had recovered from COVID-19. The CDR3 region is CTSSQGGVASSRYAILKKYF. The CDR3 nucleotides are TGCACCAGCAGCCAAGGGGGCGTGGCTAGTTCCAGATACGCAATATTAAAAAAGTATTTT.